The rows below give T cell receptor beta chains drawn from one sample of a study of identical twins. MiXCR was run by TCRdb on the 5' RACE reads, yielding one entry per CDR3 protein. The repertoire consists of approximately 670,000 distinct CDR3 sequences, with 5.5% to 6.5% occurring once and the leading ten covering roughly 2%. Sequencing input: naive T cells sorted from blood. Every receptor here comes from a man aged 18 to 29 in good health. The CDR3 runs from the conserved cysteine through the conserved F or W. Each record gives: V gene, CDR3 protein.

>TRBV29-1
CSASGLYNTGELFF
>TRBV7-2
CASSSLPSGVVSGELFF
>TRBV4-2
CASSDTGGRGGYTF
>TRBV4-2
CASSQDRTGGRGYTF
>TRBV2
CASSARTSYTGELFF
>TRBV6-5
CASSYGSVTEQFF
>TRBV12-3/TRBV12-4
CASSVTGSRSPLHF
>TRBV7-9
CASSLERAGAGEQFF
>TRBV7-2
CASSLDRGGIYEQYF
>TRBV19
CASSEADYLEAFF
>TRBV1
CTSAAGWSETQYF
>TRBV12-3/TRBV12-4
CASSRRLAGGGNEQFF
>TRBV6-2/TRBV6-3
CASSYKEGTVADTQYF
>TRBV6-2/TRBV6-3
CAISSGAPETQYF
>TRBV5-1
CASARDRGGNEQFF
>TRBV20-1
CSAQDRGAGNTIYF
>TRBV12-3/TRBV12-4
CASRRRTSGRYEQYF
>TRBV9
CASSVGWGSGPYEQYF
>TRBV7-9
CASSLGRAGRDNEQFF
>TRBV24-1
CATSDSSSGKTMEQFF
>TRBV27
CASRQTGAAETQYF
>TRBV10-3
CAIRAGQRDTYEQYF
>TRBV30
CASNGDQGMRGNTIYF
>TRBV15
CATSRVGTTHNEQFF
>TRBV11-1
CASSLEVRAGRRAGELFF
>TRBV19
CASSGRDLLTGAFF
>TRBV20-1
CSELAGTYNEQFF
>TRBV20-1
CSARGYQGTPNYGYTF
>TRBV3-1
CASSQSPAYNEQFF
>TRBV20-1
CSASPGTGTGELFF
>TRBV28
CASSRTGDAAYEQYF
>TRBV7-2
CASSSFGTGGEKLFF
>TRBV10-3
CAISGTGHNYGYTF
>TRBV5-1
CASSRAGQGGNEQFF
>TRBV4-3
CASSQVPAGEFGTGELFF
>TRBV9
CASSSSGLAGIYEQYF
>TRBV12-3/TRBV12-4
CASSQPTRTGNYGYTF
>TRBV5-5
CASSDVWTGSFTYNEQFF